These 9 T cell receptor beta chains originate from one sample sequenced in a study of blood T cell repertoires in COVID-19. Clones were read by immunoSEQ multiplex PCR, and TCRdb kept only the in-frame ones, dropping some. The sample shows tens of thousands of clones, 75% to 95% of them seen only once. The sample consisted of peripheral blood. These receptor sequences come from a woman older than 75 with acute or convalescent COVID-19.

V gene TRBV11-2 combines with J gene TRBJ2-5; maybe TRBD1 (6 bases). Germline V CDR1 and CDR2: SGHAT, FQNNGV. The CDR3 contains 13 residues. Trimming stripped 5 bases from V and 2 bases from J, with 9 bases between. The CDR3 protein is CASSTGQQETQYF. The CDR3 DNA sequence: TGTGCCAGCAGCACCGGACAGCAAGAGACCCAGTACTTC.

The rearrangement uses TRBV4-1 and TRBJ1-4; 7 positions match TRBD1. The CDR3 spans 18 residues. Per germline, CDR1 MGHRA and CDR2 YSYEKL. V lost 4 bases, J lost 1 base, and 12 bases stayed unmatched. CDR3 DNA: TGCGCCAGCAGCCCCCGGAGGGCACAGGGGCGAACTAATGAAAAACTGTTTTTT. It codes for CASSPRRAQGRTNEKLFF.

This clone was counted once. The genes are TRBV19 and TRBJ1-2, with D possibly being TRBD1 (6 bases). V was shortened by 3 bases and J by 2 bases, with 13 bases between the two germline ends. CDR3 length: 15 amino acids. From germline, CDR1 is LNHDA and CDR2 SQIVND (reference sequence). The CDR3 DNA reads as TGTGCCAGTAGTATCTCCGGGGGGCGCAACTATGGCTACACCTTC. Residues: CASSISGGRNYGYTF.

V is TRBV3-1 (or the pseudogene TRBV3-2) and J is TRBJ2-7, with 12 bases fitting TRBD2. The CDR3 has 16 residues. With V trimmed by 1 base and J by 7 bases, 8 bases remained unmatched. Per the germline V gene, CDR1 is LGHDT and CDR2 is YNNKEL (reference sequence). CDR3 coding DNA: TGTGCCAGCAGCCAAGTGCAACTAGCGGGAGGTGGTGAGCAGTACTTC. Translating it yields CASSQVQLAGGGEQYF.

V and J are TRBV5-4 and TRBJ2-4; D is ambiguous. The CDR3 extends over 16 amino acids. Germline CDR1 is SGHNT and CDR2 is YYREEE (reference sequence). Trimming pared 4 bases from V and 0 bases from J, leaving 14 bases between. The CDR3 protein is CASSLGGGVAKNIQYF. DNA of the CDR3: TGTGCCAGCAGCCTGGGCGGCGGAGTAGCCAAAAACATTCAGTACTTC.

The genes are TRBV7-9 and TRBJ2-3; 8 bases line up with TRBD1. CDR1 and CDR2 from the germline V gene are SEHNR and FQNEAQ (reference sequence). This CDR3 is built from 15 residues. The junction had 7 bases not matched to a gene; V was cut back by 4 bases and J by 4 bases. CDR3 protein: CASSWAGQEADTQYF. DNA for the CDR3: TGTGCCAGCAGCTGGGCGGGACAGGAAGCAGATACGCAGTATTTT.

The V and J genes are TRBV2 and TRBJ2-3; 7 positions agree with TRBD1. Germline V lookup: CDR1 SNHLY, CDR2 FYNNEI. With 6 bases clipped from V and 0 bases from J, the junction kept 3 bases outside the gene matches. The CDR3 loop spans 14 amino acids. The chain's CDR3 is CASSPGQSTDTQYF. CDR3 nucleotide sequence: TGTGCCAGCAGCCCGGGACAGAGCACAGATACGCAGTATTTT.

The chain combines TRBV7-6 with TRBJ1-5; D is possibly TRBD1 (6 bases). Trimming shortened V by 5 bases and J by 5 bases, and 10 bases separated the two germline ends. Per germline, CDR1 SGHVS and CDR2 FNYEAQ. The CDR3 runs 13 residues. CDR3: CASSRGGDQPQHF. CDR3 DNA sequence: TGTGCCAGCAGCCGAGGGGGGGATCAGCCCCAGCATTTT.

V usage is TRBV5-1 and J usage is TRBJ1-1; D is undetermined. V shed 7 bases and J shed 6 bases, with 16 bases lying between them. This CDR3 is built from 13 residues. From germline, CDR1 is SGHRS and CDR2 YFSETQ. CDR3 amino acids: CASSTQSEAEAFF. The CDR3 DNA is TGCGCCAGCTCTACGCAGAGTGAGGCTGAAGCTTTCTTT.